This TCR beta chain was profiled in a study of T-cell memory formation after mild COVID-19. For the study at large: Largely, TCR clusters stayed within a single donor. Notes on the study in general: Some SARS-CoV-2-responding clones were already detected in memory before infection. Contracting clones localized mainly to CM and EM when CD4+ and mainly to EMRA when CD8+.

V dropped 5 bases and J dropped 3 bases, with 16 bases sitting between them. The CDR3 is 15 amino acids. From the 5' RACE reads, TCRdb called clonotypes with MiXCR, one entry per CDR3 protein. The table lists about 140,000 distinct CDR3 sequences, 6% of them singletons. This clonotype was detected only a few times. The antigen is unknown. The chain combines TRBV12-3 or TRBV12-4 with TRBJ1-2; possibly TRBD1 for D (6 bases). This clonotype was sampled from an adult woman who had mild COVID-19 (a few samples of this study predate the infection). Cell type and time point are not known. Material for sequencing was PBMCs or a T cell subset sorted from them (not recorded which). CDR3 sequence reads: CASSPPGVRDYGYTF. The CDR3 DNA is TGTGCCAGCAGTCCACCAGGGGTGAGGGACTATGGCTACACCTTC.